This is a list of T cell receptor beta chains from one sample in a study of blood T cell repertoires in COVID-19. Method: immunoSEQ multiplex PCR; TCRdb's copy keeps in-frame clones and lacks some. Altogether about 140,000 clones are present, roughly 80% being singletons, with the ten largest covering 3.5% to 4.5%. The sample taken for sequencing was peripheral blood. These receptors were obtained from a woman between 55 and 75 years old with acute or convalescent COVID-19. CDR3s include the opening cysteine and the closing phenylalanine or tryptophan.

J: TRBJ2-5; V: TRBV3-1/TRBV3-2; CDR3: CASSQVRLGSVTQYF
J: TRBJ1-1; V: TRBV6-4; CDR3: CASSESGSSGTEAFF
J: TRBJ1-2; V: TRBV19; CDR3: CAAARTGGSYTF
J: TRBJ2-3; V: TRBV3-1/TRBV3-2; CDR3: CASSQTVKTSGYTDTQYF
J: TRBJ2-7; V: TRBV7-2; CDR3: CASSRWTGAYEQYF
J: TRBJ1-2; V: TRBV11-3; CDR3: CASSRNRVGYGYTF
J: TRBJ2-7; V: TRBV7-2; CDR3: CASSLGFPGEQYF
J: TRBJ2-2; V: TRBV19; CDR3: CASSTGLAGISGTGELFF
J: TRBJ1-1; V: TRBV28; CDR3: CASSGANDRGQQSTNEAFF
J: TRBJ2-1; V: TRBV7-6; CDR3: CASSPGLAGGLNEQFF
J: TRBJ2-5; V: TRBV29-1; CDR3: CSVGGRAKETQYF
J: TRBJ1-2; V: TRBV6-2/TRBV6-3; CDR3: CASSSGTVLSGYTF
J: TRBJ2-1; V: TRBV19; CDR3: CASSNPPRFVASHNEQFF
J: TRBJ1-1; V: TRBV19; CDR3: CASSNAGRGNTEAFF
J: TRBJ2-7; V: TRBV19; CDR3: CASSIGSGVKYEQYF
J: TRBJ1-5; V: TRBV6-1; CDR3: CASSESTPTQHF
J: TRBJ1-4; V: TRBV7-8; CDR3: CATREGTNEKLFF
J: TRBJ2-7; V: TRBV15; CDR3: CATSRDVIAASYEQYF
J: TRBJ2-3; V: TRBV2; CDR3: CARGSGTPTDTQYF
J: TRBJ2-5; V: TRBV11-3; CDR3: CASSPWTSTELEETQYF
J: TRBJ1-1; V: TRBV30; CDR3: CAWRWQENTEAFF
J: TRBJ1-5; V: TRBV27; CDR3: CASSFRGGPWMDQPQHF
J: TRBJ2-1; V: TRBV5-1; CDR3: CASSLGAGHNEQFF
J: TRBJ1-5; V: TRBV6-5; CDR3: CASSYGPGYQPQHF
J: TRBJ2-3; V: TRBV28; CDR3: CASGGWGLETTDTQYF
J: TRBJ2-7; V: TRBV6-6; CDR3: CASSRGSGGIRTYEQYF
J: TRBJ1-2; V: TRBV2; CDR3: CASSEALVYGYTF
J: TRBJ1-4; V: TRBV27; CDR3: CASTHRVNEKLFF
J: TRBJ2-1; V: TRBV7-3; CDR3: CASSLAGQGYEQFF
J: TRBJ2-1; V: TRBV11-2; CDR3: CASSLEGSGGYNEQFF
J: TRBJ2-6; V: TRBV12-5; CDR3: CASGLETGRMTF
J: TRBJ1-5; V: TRBV27; CDR3: CASSILNQPQHF
J: TRBJ2-7; V: TRBV18; CDR3: CASRQGSDEQYF